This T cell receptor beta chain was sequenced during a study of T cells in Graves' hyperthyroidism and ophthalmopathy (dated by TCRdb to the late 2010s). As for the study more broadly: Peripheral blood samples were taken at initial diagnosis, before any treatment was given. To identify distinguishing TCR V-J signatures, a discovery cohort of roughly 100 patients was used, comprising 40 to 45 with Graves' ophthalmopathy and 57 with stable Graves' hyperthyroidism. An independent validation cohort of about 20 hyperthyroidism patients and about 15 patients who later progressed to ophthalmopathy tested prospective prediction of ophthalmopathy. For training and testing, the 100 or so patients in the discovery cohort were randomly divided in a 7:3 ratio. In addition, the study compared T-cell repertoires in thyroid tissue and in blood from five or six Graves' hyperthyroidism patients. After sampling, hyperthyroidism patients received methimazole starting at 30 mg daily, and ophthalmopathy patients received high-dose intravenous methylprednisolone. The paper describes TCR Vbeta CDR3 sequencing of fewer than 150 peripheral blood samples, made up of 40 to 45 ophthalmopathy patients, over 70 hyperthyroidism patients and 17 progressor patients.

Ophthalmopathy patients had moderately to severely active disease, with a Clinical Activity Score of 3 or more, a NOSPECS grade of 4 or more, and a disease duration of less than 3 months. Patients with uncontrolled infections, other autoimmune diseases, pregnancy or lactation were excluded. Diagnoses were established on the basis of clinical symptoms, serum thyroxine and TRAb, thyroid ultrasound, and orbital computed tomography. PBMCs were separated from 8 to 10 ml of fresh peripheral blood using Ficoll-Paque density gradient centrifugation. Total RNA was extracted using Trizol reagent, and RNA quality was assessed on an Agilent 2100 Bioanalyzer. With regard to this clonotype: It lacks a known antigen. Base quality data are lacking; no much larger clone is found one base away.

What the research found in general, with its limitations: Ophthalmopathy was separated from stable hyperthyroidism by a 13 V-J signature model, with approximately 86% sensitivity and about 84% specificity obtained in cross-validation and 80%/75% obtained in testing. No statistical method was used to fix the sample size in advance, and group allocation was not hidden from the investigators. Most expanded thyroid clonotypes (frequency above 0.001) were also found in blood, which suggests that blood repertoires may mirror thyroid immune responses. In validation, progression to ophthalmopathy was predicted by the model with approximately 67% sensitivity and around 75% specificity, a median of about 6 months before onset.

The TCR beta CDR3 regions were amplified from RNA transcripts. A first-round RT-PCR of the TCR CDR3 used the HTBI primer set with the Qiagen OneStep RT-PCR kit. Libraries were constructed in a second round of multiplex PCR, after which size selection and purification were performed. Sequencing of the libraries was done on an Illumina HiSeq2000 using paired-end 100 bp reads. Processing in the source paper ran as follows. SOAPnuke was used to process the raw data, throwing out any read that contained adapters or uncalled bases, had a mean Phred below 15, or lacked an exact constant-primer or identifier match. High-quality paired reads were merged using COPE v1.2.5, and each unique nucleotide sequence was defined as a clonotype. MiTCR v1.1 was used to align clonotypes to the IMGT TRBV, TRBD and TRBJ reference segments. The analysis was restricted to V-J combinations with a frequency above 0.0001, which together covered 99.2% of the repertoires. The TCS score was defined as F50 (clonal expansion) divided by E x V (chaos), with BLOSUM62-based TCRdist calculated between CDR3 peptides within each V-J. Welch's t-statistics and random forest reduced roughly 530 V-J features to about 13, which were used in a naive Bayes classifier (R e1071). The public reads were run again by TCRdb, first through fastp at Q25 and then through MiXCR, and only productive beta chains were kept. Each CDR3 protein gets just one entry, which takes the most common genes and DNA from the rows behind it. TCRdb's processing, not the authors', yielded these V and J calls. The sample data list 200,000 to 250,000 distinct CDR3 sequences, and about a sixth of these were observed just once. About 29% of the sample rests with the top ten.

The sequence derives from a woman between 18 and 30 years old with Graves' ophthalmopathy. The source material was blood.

This receptor carries the CDR3 CASSYVDTQYF. DNA sequence: TGTGCCAGCAGTTACGTAGATACGCAGTATTTT. The chain is assembled from TRBV6-5 and TRBJ2-3; no D gene can be assigned with confidence. From its cysteine to its phenylalanine, the CDR3 spans 11 amino acids. Just CDR3 DNA is preserved here, 33 bases in frame from base 1. For CDR1 and CDR2, the germline V gene lists MNHEY and SVGAGI. The trim is 2 bases for V and 5 bases for J, with a gap of 2 bases between the germline ends.